This TCR beta chain was captured in a study of technical replicates of blood from a few donors. CDR1 is WSHSY and CDR2 is SAAADI in the germline V gene. The CDR3 is 15 residues long. Trimming at V came to 3 bases and at J to 5 bases, leaving 6 bases not matched to a gene. Assay: immunoSEQ multiplex PCR; the TCRdb copy retains only in-frame clones and omits some. The sample includes some 69,000 clones, roughly 88% of them seen just once. The receptor's source is a human donor in good health. Some clones in this sample may be carry-over from other donors' samples. V usage is TRBV10-2 and J usage is TRBJ2-3, with 9 bases aligning to TRBD2. Sequences were obtained from PBMCs. CDR3 in amino acids: CASSESSGAGDTQYF. CDR3 coding DNA: TGCGCCAGCAGTGAATCTAGCGGGGCTGGAGATACGCAGTATTTT.